The following is a T cell receptor beta chain sequence with its context. The antigen remains undetermined. The sample belongs to a study of shared clonotypes between healthy human individuals. Study-wide results and caveats: The expectation was that sequencing depth would affect clonotype sharing among donors.

Data came from immunoSEQ multiplex PCR; TCRdb stores just in-frame clones and leaves some out. The repertoire holds roughly 1 million clones, with approximately 80% as singletons. The CDR3 extends over 15 amino acids. V was pared by 3 bases and J by 0 bases, with 5 bases of the junction left unmatched. Per germline, CDR1 SGHRS and CDR2 YFSETQ. This receptor was identified in a man aged 18 to 29 in good health. Some clones in this sample may be carry-over from other donors' samples. The rearrangement uses TRBV5-1 and TRBJ2-7, with 8 bases matching TRBD1. Sequencing used memory CD4+ T cells from PBMCs. Subset defined: CD45RA-negative fraction. This CDR3 is CASSSRGPYSYEQYF. For the CDR3, the DNA is TGCGCCAGCAGCTCCAGGGGGCCCTACTCCTACGAGCAGTACTTC.